This entry describes one T cell receptor (beta chain). Its target is unknown. The data were taken from a study of T-cell memory formation after mild COVID-19. General observations from the study: In second-wave clones peaking day 37, SARS-CoV-2 specificity remained unconfirmed.

After removal of 4 bases from V and 1 base from J, the junction contained 9 bases not matched to a gene. Per germline, CDR1 LGHNA and CDR2 YNFKEQ. This CDR3 spans 16 amino acids. MiXCR, applied by TCRdb to the 5' RACE reads, yields one record per CDR3 protein. The sample lists fewer than 250,000 distinct CDR3 sequences, about 16% occurring once. This sequence was found in an adult woman who had mild COVID-19 (a few samples of this study predate the infection). Cell type and time point are not known. The chain employs TRBV4-2 and TRBJ1-2, with 7 positions matching TRBD1. Sequences were obtained from PBMCs or a T cell subset sorted from them (not recorded which). DNA of the CDR3: TGTGCCAGCAGCCCAAAAGGACAGGTTATTAACTATGGCTACACCTTC. This sequence encodes CASSPKGQVINYGYTF.